The rows below give T cell receptor beta chains drawn from one sample of a study of CD8 T cells in ankylosing spondylitis. TCRdb itself ran the 5' RACE reads through MiXCR, one entry per CDR3 protein. The table lists about 130,000 distinct CDR3 sequences, approximately 15% of them singletons. Sequenced: blood, either unsorted or a sorted T cell fraction (not recorded which). The receptors derive from a female donor with ankylosing spondylitis or in good health (not recorded which). Both conserved end residues are part of each CDR3. The D gene is left open where the match is weak. Some rows mark clone size as missing; the rest say once, few, many or name a class of expanded clone.

d_call clone_size j_call v_call cdr3_nt cdr3_aa
TRBD1 many TRBJ1-2 TRBV4-2 TGTGCCAGCAGCCAGGAGACAGGGGCTCCGGGGAGTGGCTACACCTTC CASSQETGAPGSGYTF
TRBD2 many TRBJ2-7 TRBV3-1 TGTGCCAGCAGCCACGGGACTAGCGGGAGTTACGAGCAGTACTTC CASSHGTSGSYEQYF
NA NA TRBJ1-5 TRBV18 TGTGCCAGCTCACCACCGGGGGGTACCCAGCATTTT CASSPPGGTQHF
NA NA TRBJ2-7 TRBV25-1 TGTGCCAGCAGTGAACGTCCTCTTGAGGCGGACGAGCAGTACTTC CASSERPLEADEQYF
NA few TRBJ2-3 TRBV28 TGTGCCAGCATCAAATCGGTCAAGACAGGCACAGATACGCAGTATTTT CASIKSVKTGTDTQYF
NA NA TRBJ2-7 TRBV18 TGTGCCAGCTCACAAGGCACAGGGAACGACGAGCAGTACTTC CASSQGTGNDEQYF
NA NA TRBJ2-3 TRBV5-1 TGCGCCAGCAGCTTGGTCTCGGGGTCCACAGATACGCAGTATTTT CASSLVSGSTDTQYF
TRBD1 many TRBJ1-5 TRBV20-1 TGCAGTGCTAGAAAAGGGACAGGGGCTAATCAGCCCCAGCATTTT CSARKGTGANQPQHF
TRBD2 many TRBJ2-3 TRBV19 TGTGCCAGTAGTATAGGTTTAGCGGGAGATACGCAGTATTTT CASSIGLAGDTQYF
NA many TRBJ1-1 TRBV12-3/TRBV12-4 TGTGCCAGCAGTCCCAGGGAGGGAGGGGGCACTGAAGCTTTCTTT CASSPREGGGTEAFF
NA few TRBJ2-4 TRBV20-1 TGCAGTGTCGGGCTGGGGGCTAAAAACATTCAGTACTTC CSVGLGAKNIQYF
TRBD2 many TRBJ2-7 TRBV12-3/TRBV12-4 TGTGCCAGCAGTTTAGTAGCGGGAGGGACCTACGAGCAGTACTTC CASSLVAGGTYEQYF
NA many TRBJ1-5 TRBV6-1 TGTGCCAGCAGGAAGGGTGATAGCAATCAGCCCCAGCATTTT CASRKGDSNQPQHF
NA few TRBJ2-2 TRBV20-1 TGCAGTGCTTCCAGGAACACCGGGGAGCTGTTTTTT CSASRNTGELFF
TRBD2 NA TRBJ2-1 TRBV29-1 TGCAGCGCCCAATCTAGCGGGAGGTTAACCTCCTACAATGAGCAGTTCTTC CSAQSSGRLTSYNEQFF
NA NA TRBJ1-1 TRBV7-9 TGTGCCAGCAGCTTAACACAGACCAACTTGAACACTGAAACTTTCTTT CASSLTQTNLNTETFF
NA many TRBJ1-2 TRBV10-2 TGCGCCAGCAGTGAGAGCCGAGCTAACTATGGCTACACCTTC CASSESRANYGYTF
TRBD1 NA TRBJ2-1 TRBV29-1 TGCAGCGTTGAGAGGGGGCGAGATGAGCAGTTCTTC CSVERGRDEQFF
NA NA TRBJ2-2 TRBV24-1 TGTGCCACCAGTGGTGCCTCACCCAACACCGGGGAGCTGTTTTTT CATSGASPNTGELFF
NA NA TRBJ2-2 TRBV5-1 TGCGCCAGCAGCTTGGCTGGACAGTCGAGTTTGGGGGTGCTGTTTTTT CASSLAGQSSLGVLFF
NA few TRBJ2-2 TRBV6-6 TGTGCCAGCAGCGGGGACTTCAACACCGGGGAGCTGTTTTTT CASSGDFNTGELFF
NA NA TRBJ2-4 TRBV29-1 TGCAGCGTTGAAGATTCGGGCAGGGATGACATTCAGTACTTC CSVEDSGRDDIQYF
TRBD2 few TRBJ2-1 TRBV5-5 TGTGCCAGCAGCCCGAATGGGGAGGGGTACAATGAGCAGTTCTTC CASSPNGEGYNEQFF
TRBD1 NA TRBJ2-7 TRBV28 TGTGCCAGCAGTTTGTCCGGGACAGGGGGGTACGAGCAGTACTTC CASSLSGTGGYEQYF
TRBD1 many TRBJ2-1 TRBV7-3 TGTGCCAGCAGTTCCATGCAGGGGGCGGGTTACAATGAGCAGTTCTTC CASSSMQGAGYNEQFF
NA few TRBJ2-3 TRBV7-3 TGTGCCAGCGGGAGGAGCTCCACAGATACGCAGTATTTT CASGRSSTDTQYF
TRBD1 few TRBJ1-2 TRBV20-1 TGCAGTGCAGGCCAGGGGGTGTATGGCTACACCTTC CSAGQGVYGYTF
NA many TRBJ1-1 TRBV12-3/TRBV12-4 TGTGCCAGCAGTTTACGGGGGGGTGAAGCTTTCTTT CASSLRGGEAFF
NA NA TRBJ1-2 TRBV7-9 TGTGCCAGCAGCTCCAACTACCCTATCTTGGAGGGCTACACCTTC CASSSNYPILEGYTF
NA NA TRBJ2-1 TRBV5-1 TGCGCCAGCAGCTTGCAGTCTGCCAATGAGCAGTTCTTC CASSLQSANEQFF
TRBD2 many TRBJ2-1 TRBV20-1 TGCAGTGCTAGAGAAAGGACTAGCAACAATGAGCAGTTCTTC CSARERTSNNEQFF
TRBD1 many TRBJ1-1 TRBV5-5 TGTGCCAGCAGCTCCCGGACAGGGCTAGCCACTGAAGCTTTCTTT CASSSRTGLATEAFF
TRBD2 NA TRBJ2-2 TRBV7-2 TGTGCCAGCAGCCGAGCTAGCGGGGGGCTGGGGGAGCTGTTTTTT CASSRASGGLGELFF
NA few TRBJ2-2 TRBV5-1 TGCGCCAGCAGCCTGGGAGGCAGCCTGATCACCGGGGAGCTGTTTTTT CASSLGGSLITGELFF
NA NA TRBJ1-1 TRBV6-1 TGTGTCAGCAGGGCGGGACGGGGCACTGAAGCTTTCTTT CVSRAGRGTEAFF
TRBD1 many TRBJ2-6 TRBV10-3 TGTGCCATCAGTGAGTCGGACAGGATCCACTCTGGGGCCAACGTCCTGACTTTC CAISESDRIHSGANVLTF
NA many TRBJ1-2 TRBV28 TGTGCCAGCACCCAACCCACAGGGTCCGCGGAGGGCTACACCTTC CASTQPTGSAEGYTF
NA many TRBJ2-7 TRBV11-2 TGTGCCAGCAGCTTAGGAGAGCAGTACTTC CASSLGEQYF
NA NA TRBJ2-7 TRBV7-8 TGTGCCAGCAGCTCATTAGACCTCCGGGACCAGCAGTACTTC CASSSLDLRDQQYF
NA medium-sized TRBJ1-4 TRBV28 TGTGCCAGCAAACGGGGGATGACTAATGAAAAACTGTTTTTT CASKRGMTNEKLFF
NA NA TRBJ2-5 TRBV7-2 TGTGCCAGCGGAGAGGGGGGCCAAGAGACCCAGTACTTC CASGEGGQETQYF
NA NA TRBJ2-2 TRBV27 TGTGCCAGCAGACGGACGGCGTTGAAGGAGCTGTTTTTT CASRRTALKELFF
NA many TRBJ2-2 TRBV27 TGTGCCAGCAGTTTGTCAACAACGATCGGGGAGCTGTTTTTT CASSLSTTIGELFF
NA NA TRBJ1-1 TRBV20-1 TGCAGTGCTAGAGAGGGAGGGTCGTTCGTCTACACTGAAGCTTTCTTT CSAREGGSFVYTEAFF
TRBD2 NA TRBJ2-1 TRBV2 TGTGCCAGCAGGGGACTAGCGGGCGGCAATGAGCAGTTCTTC CASRGLAGGNEQFF
TRBD2 few TRBJ2-1 TRBV5-1 TGCGCCAGCACACCGGGACTAGCGGGAATATCGTATGAGCAGTTCTTC CASTPGLAGISYEQFF
NA NA TRBJ2-3 TRBV3-1 TGTGCCAGCAGCCCTGGTCTGACAACTCATACGCAGTATTTT CASSPGLTTHTQYF
NA many TRBJ2-5 TRBV29-1 TGCAGCGCCCCCCCCCAGATAGACGGGACCCAGTACTTC CSAPPQIDGTQYF
TRBD2 many TRBJ2-1 TRBV6-1 TGTGCCAGCAGTCCTAGCGGGGGCTACAATGAGCAGTTCTTC CASSPSGGYNEQFF
NA many TRBJ2-1 TRBV11-3 TGTGCCAGCAGCTTTGAGGGTAGCGGAGGCAATGAGCAGTTCTTC CASSFEGSGGNEQFF
TRBD1 many TRBJ2-1 TRBV10-3 TGTGCCATCAGTGACGGGACAGATGAGCAGTTCTTC CAISDGTDEQFF
NA NA TRBJ2-1 TRBV6-1 TGTGCCAGCAGCCCGCGTAGTGGGAGATTCTATGAGCAGTTCTTC CASSPRSGRFYEQFF
NA few TRBJ2-2 TRBV5-1 TGCGCCAGCAGCTCCCAGTGGGGGCGCGTCACCGGGGAGCTGTTTTTT CASSSQWGRVTGELFF
NA few TRBJ1-1 TRBV10-1 TGCGCCGACGTTAGGGCGCTAAGTTCCGGGGGAGCTGAAGCTTTCTTT CADVRALSSGGAEAFF
NA NA TRBJ2-7 TRBV11-2 TGTGCCAGCAGCTTAGATCGTTGGTGGGCCTGGCGCCTAGAGCAGTACTTC CASSLDRWWAWRLEQYF
NA many TRBJ1-5 TRBV6-5 TGTGCCAGCAGTTACGGATGGGGGAATCAGCCCCAGCATTTT CASSYGWGNQPQHF
NA few TRBJ1-1 TRBV2 TGTGCCAGCAGCGAAAGGGGAGGACTGAACACTGAAGCTTTCTTT CASSERGGLNTEAFF
NA many TRBJ2-5 TRBV29-1 TGCAGCGTTGTTCCACAAGAGACCCAGTACTTC CSVVPQETQYF
NA many TRBJ1-1 TRBV5-5 TGTGCCAGCAGCTGGAACGAAGACACTGAAGCTTTCTTT CASSWNEDTEAFF